This T cell receptor (beta chain) came from a study of T cell repertoires in ileal Crohn's disease. Looking at the study overall: Patients had a median approximately 7.2-year disease duration, and less than 40% were active smokers. Every patient was operated on for stricturing (approximately 60%) or penetrating (39%) complications.

The V end was cut by 5 bases, the J end by 2 bases, with 7 bases between. The CDR3 covers 12 residues. The germline V gene encodes CDR1 SGHAT and CDR2 FQNNGV. The data were produced by immunoSEQ multiplex PCR, yet TCRdb's version contains in-frame clones alone and is incomplete. The repertoire consists of more than 10,000 clones, with 80% to 90% occurring once and the leading ten covering 15% to 20%. The sample's time point: neoterminal ileum biopsy at postoperative endoscopy, about 6 months after surgery. The clonotype originates from an adult with Crohn's disease. The genes are TRBV11-2 and TRBJ2-7, with D maybe TRBD1 (6 bases). Sequencing was carried out using ileal tissue. CDR3 coding DNA: TGTGCCAGCAGCGCAGGGGCCTACGAGCAGTACTTC. Its translation: CASSAGAYEQYF.